This T cell receptor beta chain was captured by sequencing in a study of Graves' ophthalmopathy and Graves' hyperthyroidism (dated by TCRdb to 2017 to 2018). Some background on the complete study: Peripheral blood was collected at initial diagnosis, before any treatment. To explore V-J signatures that distinguish ophthalmopathy from hyperthyroidism, a discovery set of around 100 patients was enrolled, made up of 40 to 45 with ophthalmopathy and 55 to 65 with stable hyperthyroidism. In more than five hyperthyroidism patients, the T-cell repertoires found in thyroid tissue were compared with those found in blood. In total, 135 blood samples were TCR-sequenced: around 42 ophthalmopathy, 80 or so hyperthyroidism and roughly 17 hyperthyroidism-to-ophthalmopathy patients. An independent validation cohort was composed of some 19 hyperthyroidism patients and around 15 patients who later progressed from hyperthyroidism to ophthalmopathy. Following sample collection, hyperthyroidism patients were given methimazole at a starting dose of 30 mg daily, and ophthalmopathy patients were given high-dose intravenous methylprednisolone. The study used signatures of the TCR beta repertoire to tell Graves' ophthalmopathy apart from Graves' hyperthyroidism and to predict which patients would progress to ophthalmopathy.

The ophthalmopathy patients had moderately to severely active disease, with a Clinical Activity Score of 3 or higher, a NOSPECS grade of 4 or higher, and a disease duration of less than 3 months. Patients were excluded if they had other autoimmune diseases, uncontrolled infections, pregnancy or lactation. Diagnosis relied on clinical symptoms, serum thyroxine, TRAb, thyroid ultrasound and orbital computed tomography. Using Ficoll-Paque density gradient centrifugation, PBMCs were isolated from less than 11 ml of fresh peripheral blood. Trizol reagent was used to extract the total RNA, and its quality was then checked on an Agilent 2100 Bioanalyzer. TCR beta CDR3 regions were amplified from RNA transcripts for repertoire sequencing. A first-round RT-PCR used HTBI primers with the Qiagen OneStep RT-PCR kit, followed by a second-round multiplex PCR, size selection and purification. Libraries were sequenced on an Illumina HiSeq2000 using paired-end 100 bp reads. The published analysis was carried out like this. Reads were processed with SOAPnuke, discarding reads with adapters, uncalled bases, mean Phred below 15, or no exact constant-primer or identifier match. COPE v1.2.5 was used to merge the high-quality paired reads. Each unique nucleotide sequence was defined as a clonotype, and clonotypes were aligned to IMGT TRB V, D and J references with MiTCR v1.1. Analysis was restricted to V-J combinations with a frequency above 0.0001, which covered 99% to 99.2% of repertoires. A TCR clonal expansion and chaos score per V-J combination was defined as the ratio of F50 clonal expansion to chaos observed in the TCRdist matrix. Welch's t-statistics and random forest were used to reduce features to about 14 V-J combinations, which were fed into a naive Bayes classifier. Thyroid-blood repertoire similarity was quantified with the Morisita-Horn index. TCRdb ran its own pipeline on the public reads, namely fastp trimming at Q25 and MiXCR clone calling, and kept in-frame beta chains. Entries that share a CDR3 protein sequence are merged under the most common genes and DNA. V and J calls and clone size were set by TCRdb, not the authors. The sample table shows hundreds of thousands of distinct CDR3 sequences, and around 40% are seen once. The biggest ten clones account for less than 55% of the sample.

Ten or more counts support this clonotype. Its recognized antigen is unknown. Per-nucleotide qualities are absent, and no much larger clonotype sits a single base away. The research as a whole found: Most expanded thyroid clonotypes with a frequency above 0.001 also appeared in blood, which suggests that blood repertoires may reflect the immune response in the thyroid. Sample size was not statistically predetermined, and group allocation was not concealed from the investigators. In validation, the model predicted ophthalmopathy progression with roughly 68% sensitivity and about 73% specificity; 12 predicted patients were CT-confirmed with GO in a median of around 6 months. In cross-validation, the 13-signature model distinguished ophthalmopathy from stable hyperthyroidism with 85% to 90% sensitivity and nearly 82% specificity, and in the test set the corresponding values were approximately 80% and 68%.

Sequenced material: peripheral blood. The receptor comes from an adult man with Graves' ophthalmopathy.

The bases read TGTGCCACCAGCATATCCAGGAACACTGAAGCTTTCTTT. Translation gives CATSISRNTEAFF. The chain joins TRBV15 to TRBJ1-1; the D gene cannot be resolved reliably. Trimming costs V 4 bases and J 1 base, and their ends lie 7 bases apart. There are 13 amino acids in the CDR3, from cysteine to phenylalanine inclusive. The read is trimmed to its CDR3 DNA, 39 bases read in frame from base 1. The CDR1 and CDR2 encoded by the germline V gene (reference sequence) are LNHNV and YYDKDF. This CDR3, with the reference TRBV15 and TRBJ1-1 proteins standing in past its ends, gives the full variable domain DAMVIQNPRYQVTQFGKPVTLSCSQTLNHNVMYWYQQKSSQAPKLLFHYYDKDFNNEADTPDNFQSRRPNTSFCFLDIRSPGLGDTAMYLCATSISRNTEAFFGQGTRLTVV.